The entry that follows covers one T cell receptor (beta chain) sequence. This entry comes from a study of Graves' ophthalmopathy and Graves' hyperthyroidism. Trimming cost V 1 base and J 4 bases; bases outside gene matches: 11. Germline CDR1 and CDR2: SEHNR and FQNEAQ (reference sequence). The length of the CDR3 is 17 residues. Amplified material comprised TCR beta CDR3 regions derived from RNA transcripts. RT-PCR was first run with HTBI primers, then multiplex PCR in a second round. TCRdb redid the calling of the multiplex PCR reads with MiXCR, one entry per CDR3 protein. Of 450,000 to 600,000 distinct CDR3 sequences listed, less than 45% are singletons.

What was sequenced was peripheral blood or thyroid tissue (not recorded which). The sequence was obtained from an adult man with Graves' hyperthyroidism. The J gene is TRBJ1-2, the V gene TRBV7-9; 8 nucleotides line up with TRBD1. The DNA for the CDR3 is TGTGCCAGCAGCTTAGGCCTAGCAGGGGGCTGGAGCTATGGCTACACCTTC. Translating it yields CASSLGLAGGWSYGYTF.